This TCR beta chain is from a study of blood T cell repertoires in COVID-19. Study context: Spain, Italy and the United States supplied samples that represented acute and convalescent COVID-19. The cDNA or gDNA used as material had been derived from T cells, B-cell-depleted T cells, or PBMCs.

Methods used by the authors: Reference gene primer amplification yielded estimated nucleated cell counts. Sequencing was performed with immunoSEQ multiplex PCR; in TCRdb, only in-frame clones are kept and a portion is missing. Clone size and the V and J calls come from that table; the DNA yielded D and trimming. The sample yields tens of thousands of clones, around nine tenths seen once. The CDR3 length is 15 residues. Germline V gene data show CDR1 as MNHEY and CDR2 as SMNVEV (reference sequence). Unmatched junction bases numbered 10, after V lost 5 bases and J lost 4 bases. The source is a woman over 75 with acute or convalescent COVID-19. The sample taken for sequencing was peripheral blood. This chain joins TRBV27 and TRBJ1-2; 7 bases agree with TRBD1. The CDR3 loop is CASSTWTGLSYGYTF. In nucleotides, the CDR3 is TGTGCCAGCAGTACCTGGACAGGTCTGAGCTATGGCTACACCTTC.